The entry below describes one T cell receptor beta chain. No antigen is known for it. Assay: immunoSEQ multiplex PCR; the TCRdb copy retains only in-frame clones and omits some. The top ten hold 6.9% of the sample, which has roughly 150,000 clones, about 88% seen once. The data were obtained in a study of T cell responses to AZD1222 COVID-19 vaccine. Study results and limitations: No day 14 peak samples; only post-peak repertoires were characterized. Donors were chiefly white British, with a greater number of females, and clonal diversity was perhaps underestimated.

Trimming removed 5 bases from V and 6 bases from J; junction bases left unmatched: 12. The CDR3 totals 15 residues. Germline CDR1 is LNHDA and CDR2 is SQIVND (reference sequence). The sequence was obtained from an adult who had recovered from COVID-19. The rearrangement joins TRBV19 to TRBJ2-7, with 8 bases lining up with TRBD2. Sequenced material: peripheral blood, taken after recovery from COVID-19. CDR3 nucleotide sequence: TGTGCCAGTAGTTTAGGAGCGGGGGCCCTCGGCGAGCAGTACTTC. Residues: CASSLGAGALGEQYF.